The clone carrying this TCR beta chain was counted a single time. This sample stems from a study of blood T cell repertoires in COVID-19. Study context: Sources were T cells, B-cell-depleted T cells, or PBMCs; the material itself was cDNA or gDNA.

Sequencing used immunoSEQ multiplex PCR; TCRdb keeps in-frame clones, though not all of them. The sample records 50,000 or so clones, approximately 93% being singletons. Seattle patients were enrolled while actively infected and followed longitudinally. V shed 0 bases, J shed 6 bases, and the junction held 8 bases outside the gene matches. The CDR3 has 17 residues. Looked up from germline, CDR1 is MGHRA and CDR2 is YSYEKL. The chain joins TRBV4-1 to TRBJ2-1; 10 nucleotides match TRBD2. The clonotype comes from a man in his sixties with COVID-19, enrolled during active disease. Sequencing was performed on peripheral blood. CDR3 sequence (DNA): TGCGCCAGCAGCCAAGAATTAAGGAGCGGGGGGGCCAATGAGCAGTTCTTC. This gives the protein CASSQELRSGGANEQFF.